The 7 T cell receptor beta chains given below trace back to one sample, sequenced in a study of CD8+CD57+ T cells in acquired aplastic anemia. Patients picked for sequencing had shown CD8+CD57+ cell expansion detected by flow cytometry. Both TCR beta VDJ combination and CDR3 sequence profiling were carried out. Genomic DNA was the template for this profiling. One entry per CDR3 protein, called by TCRdb with MiXCR from the reads. The sample yields 200,000 or so distinct CDR3 sequences, roughly 45% seen once. Sequenced input: sorted CD4+, CD8+, or CD8+CD57+ T cells (not recorded which) from PBMCs. Source of these receptors: a human donor with aplastic anemia.

The chain employs TRBV2 and TRBJ2-4, with TRBD2 matching over 7 bases. The J segment lost 13 bases and the V segment lost 6 bases, leaving 12 bases of the junction unmatched. The CDR3 is 13 residues long. From germline, CDR1 is SNHLY and CDR2 FYNNEI. This CDR3 is CASSETGTGLQYF. The CDR3 DNA sequence: TGTGCCAGCAGCGAAACCGGGACGGGACTACAGTACTTC. The complete variable domain, with remaining parts taken from reference TRBV2 and TRBJ2-4, reads EPEVTQTPSHQVTQMGQEVILRCVPISNHLYFYWYRQILGQKVEFLVSFYNNEISEKSEIFDDQFSVERPDGSNFTLKIRSTKLEDSAMYFCASSETGTGLQYFGAGTRLSVL.

The CDR3 here is CALSKESFSVLSSITSTDTQYF. The CDR3 nucleotides read TGTGCCTTGTCCAAAGAAAGCTTCAGTGTTCTGTCTTCCATAACTAGCACAGATACGCAGTATTTT. The rearrangement uses TRBV25-1 and TRBJ2-3; D call uncertain. V was shortened by 11 bases and J by 0 bases, with 39 bases between the two germline ends. The CDR3 contains 22 residues. Per the germline V gene, CDR1 is MGHDK and CDR2 is SYGVNS.

The genes are TRBV24-1 and TRBJ2-7; D is perhaps TRBD1 or TRBD2 (5 bases each). There are 12 residues in the CDR3. The V and J ends lost 7 bases and 4 bases respectively, with 10 bases between them. Looked up from germline, CDR1 is KGHDR and CDR2 is SFDVKD. The CDR3 DNA sequence: TGTGCCACCAGGCCAGGGACGTACGAGCAGTACTTC. Protein product: CATRPGTYEQYF.

This clonotype was detected a few times. V usage is TRBV7-2 and J usage is TRBJ2-3, with a possible D match to TRBD1 (6 bases). The ends were cut back, 5 bases at V and 5 bases at J, with 8 bases in the middle. The CDR3 totals 12 residues. Per germline, CDR1 SGHTA and CDR2 FQGNSA. This chain's CDR3 is CASSKQGDTQYF. CDR3 coding DNA: TGTGCCAGCAGCAAACAGGGAGATACGCAGTATTTT.

This chain links TRBV7-2 with TRBJ1-1, with TRBD1 matching 8 bases. The CDR3 is 14 residues long. V gave up 6 bases and J gave up 4 bases; unmatched junction bases: 7. Germline V gives CDR1 SGHTA, CDR2 FQGNSA. CDR3 in DNA: TGTGCCAGCAGGCCAGGGGGCAGGGGCACTGAAGCTTTCTTT. It translates to CASRPGGRGTEAFF. The full variable domain, rest sourced from reference TRBV7-2 and TRBJ1-1, is GAGVSQSPSNKVTEKGKDVELRCDPISGHTALYWYRQSLGQGLEFLIYFQGNSAPDKSGLPSDRFSAERTGGSVSTLTIQRTQQEDSAVYLCASRPGGRGTEAFFGQGTRLTVV.

This clonotype was observed many times. V gene TRBV4-1 combines with J gene TRBJ1-4; D gene ambiguous. The CDR3 runs 15 residues. Trimming shortened V by 0 bases and J by 8 bases, and 13 bases separated the two germline ends. Per the germline V gene, CDR1 is MGHRA and CDR2 is YSYEKL. The CDR3 region is CASSQDWRNSEKLFF. The CDR3 nucleotides are TGCGCCAGCAGCCAAGATTGGCGGAATTCCGAAAAACTGTTTTTT.

This clonotype has ten or more counts. This chain uses TRBV9 with TRBJ2-7; 9 bases are a match to TRBD1. Germline trimming cut 0 bases from V and 4 bases from J; bases unmatched to any gene: 5. There are 15 residues in the CDR3. The germline V gene encodes CDR1 SGDLS and CDR2 YYNGEE. The CDR3 sequence: CASSVAGTGTYEQYF. The CDR3 DNA sequence: TGTGCCAGCAGCGTAGCTGGGACAGGGACGTACGAGCAGTACTTC.